This T cell receptor beta chain was identified in a study of regulatory T cells in long-lasting Graves disease. As to this clonotype: The antigen is not known.

Library construction for TCR beta used iRepertoire HTBI primers and Arm-PCR of CDR3 regions. Each CDR3 protein gets one entry after TCRdb re-called the multiplex PCR reads with MiXCR. The sample includes a few hundred thousand distinct CDR3 sequences, under 25% of them seen just once. Time point of the sample: persistent/refractory GD, antithyroid drugs over 5 years with positive TRAb. Following extraction of RNA from PBMCs, that RNA was used to make the TCR library. Each of the patients was recruited from an endocrinology department situated in Xi'an, China. Broader study findings: Persistent Graves' patients showed reduced TCR diversity versus newly diagnosed patients. TRBV28, TRBJ1-2 and TRBJ2-5 emerged as the favored segments in persistent disease.

V lost 3 bases and J lost 3; bases outside the gene matches: 7. This CDR3 region has 15 residues. Germline CDR1 is MNHGY and CDR2 is SVAAGI. The genes are TRBV6-9 and TRBJ1-2; 7 bases match TRBD1. The sample here was peripheral blood mononuclear cells (PBMCs), taken when the disease was refractory, from a patient treated with antithyroid drugs. This sequence was found in a female donor with Graves disease. The CDR3 protein is CASSYRGVPDYGYTF. Written as DNA, the CDR3 is TGTGCCAGCAGTTACAGGGGGGTTCCTGACTATGGCTACACCTTC.